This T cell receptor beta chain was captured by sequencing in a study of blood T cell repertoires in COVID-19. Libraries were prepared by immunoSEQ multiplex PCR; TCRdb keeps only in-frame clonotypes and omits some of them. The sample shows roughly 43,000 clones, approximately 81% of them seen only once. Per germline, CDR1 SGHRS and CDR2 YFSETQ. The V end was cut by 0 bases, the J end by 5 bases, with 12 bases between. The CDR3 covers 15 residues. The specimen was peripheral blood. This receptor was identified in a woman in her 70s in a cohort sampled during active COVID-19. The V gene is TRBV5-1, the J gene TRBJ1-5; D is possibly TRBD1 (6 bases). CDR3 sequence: CASSLGLTGDQPQHF. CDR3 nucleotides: TGCGCCAGCAGCTTGGGGTTGACAGGAGATCAGCCCCAGCATTTT.